A single sample gave rise to the 13 T cell receptor beta chains below, sequenced in a study of cytomegalovirus exposure and HLA in healthy donors. Amplification used 60 Vbeta primers and 13 Jbeta primers. The table came from immunoSEQ multiplex PCR; TCRdb's copy has only in-frame clones and leaves some out. The sample lists some 130,000 clones, 65% to 80% occurring once. The sample consisted of PBMCs. The receptors were sampled from a man aged 40-50 years in good health and CMV-seropositive.

A word on this clone: One end of the junction is discordant with germline, which a read error may explain. V usage is TRBV29-1 and J usage is TRBJ2-6; perhaps TRBD1 as D (6 bases). Germline-derived CDR1 and CDR2 are SQVTM and ANQGSEA. CDR3 length equals 15 residues. CDR3 sequence (DNA): TGCAGCGTTGAGACAGGCTTCTCTGGGGCCAACGTCCTGGCTTTC. The encoded protein is CSVETGFSGANVLAF.

This clone has just a few counts. This sequence joins TRBV6-6 and TRBJ2-5; tentatively, D is TRBD1 (6 bases). The DNA end lines up better with TRBJ2-7; the J call may be wrong. There are 13 residues in the CDR3. Germline assignment: CDR1 MNHNY and CDR2 SVGAGI (reference sequence). The CDR3 is CASSYEQGYEQYF. The CDR3 nucleotides read TGTGCCAGCAGTTACGAACAGGGCTACGAGCAGTACTTC.

This chain uses TRBV5-1 with TRBJ1-1; D is ambiguous. V lost 1 base and J 4 bases, leaving 26 bases between the germline ends. CDR3 length: 19 amino acids. CDR1 is SGHRS, CDR2 YFSETQ, per germline. In DNA, the CDR3 is TGCGCCAGCAGCTTGTCTTTTTCCCTCGGGAGGGAGGTTAGCACTGAAGCTTTCTTT. This translates into CASSLSFSLGREVSTEAFF.

CDR3 loop: CASRDRTANYGYTF. The CDR3 region has the DNA TGTGCCAGCAGGGACAGGACCGCTAACTATGGCTACACCTTC. The rearrangement links TRBV5-4 to TRBJ1-2; 7 positions match TRBD1. CDR3 size: 14 residues. The V segment lost 5 bases and the J segment 0 bases; nucleotides outside the gene matches: 4. The V gene's germline CDR1 is SGHNT and CDR2 YYREEE (reference sequence).

In its sample, this clone was seen a few times. The chain employs TRBV16 and TRBJ1-2; no reliable D call. This CDR3 region has 12 residues. Trimming left V 4 bases short and J 5 bases short, with 8 bases between. The germline gives CDR1 KGHSY, CDR2 FQNENV. The CDR3 here is CASSLANYGYTF. CDR3 in DNA: TGTGCCAGCAGCCTAGCCAATTATGGCTACACCTTC.

This clone was recorded only once. The J gene is TRBJ2-7, the V gene TRBV7-2, with 7 bases that match TRBD1. The trim removed 5 bases at V and 6 bases at J, leaving 4 bases unmatched. The CDR3 extends over 12 amino acids. Germline assignment: CDR1 SGHTA and CDR2 FQGNSA. The CDR3: CASSLNRGEQYF. The CDR3 bases are TGTGCCAGCAGCCTGAACAGGGGCGAGCAGTACTTC.

The rearrangement joins TRBV28 to TRBJ1-2, with TRBD1 as a possible D gene (6 bases). Germline V gene data show CDR1 as MDHEN and CDR2 as SYDVKM. With 6 bases removed from V and 8 bases from J, the gap between germline ends came to 19 bases. The CDR3 contains 14 residues. The CDR3 loop is CASSFDRSYSGYTF. The CDR3 coding sequence is TGTGCCAGCAGCTTCGACAGGTCATACAGCGGCTACACCTTC.

This chain uses TRBV30 with TRBJ2-6, with D hard to call. Between the trimmed V and J ends, which lost 4 bases and 2 bases, there was a span of 9 bases. Germline loops: CDR1 GTSNPN, CDR2 SVGIG (reference sequence). This CDR3 has 14 amino acids. CDR3 DNA sequence: TGTGCCTGGACACGGGTAGCTGGGGCCAACGTCCTGACTTTC. Translating it yields CAWTRVAGANVLTF.

V gene TRBV6-5 combines with J gene TRBJ2-7, with a weak D call TRBD1 (5 bases). CDR1 and CDR2 (germline): MNHEY, SVGAGI. Trimming shortened V by 6 bases and J by 2 bases, and 11 bases separated the two germline ends. The CDR3 is 13 residues long. The CDR3 DNA reads TGTGCCAGCAGCTCAGGGAAGGCCTACGAGCAGTACTTC. It encodes CASSSGKAYEQYF.

Of note for this clone: A read error may produce the germline difference seen at one junction end. The rearrangement links TRBV7-9 to TRBJ1-1; a weak D match, TRBD1 (6 bases). This CDR3 comprises 13 residues. CDR1 is SEHNR, CDR2 FQNEAQ, per germline (reference sequence). Here the CDR3 DNA reads TGTTCCAGCAGCTTAGCGCTAAACAGGGAGGCTTTCTTT. This translates into CSSSLALNREAFF.

This clone came up once. The gene calls are TRBV11-2 and TRBJ2-7; 8 bases map to TRBD2. Germline trimming cut 3 bases from V and 0 bases from J; bases unmatched to any gene: 4. The germline V gene encodes CDR1 SGHAT and CDR2 FQNNGV. CDR3 length: 15 amino acids. CDR3 amino acids: CASSFPGGISYEQYF. In DNA form, the CDR3 reads TGTGCCAGCAGCTTTCCGGGAGGGATCTCCTACGAGCAGTACTTC.

The chain links TRBV9 to TRBJ2-5, with TRBD2 matching over 9 bases. The CDR3 contains 16 residues. Germline loops: CDR1 SGDLS, CDR2 YYNGEE. V was clipped by 2 bases and J by 5 bases; unmatched bases: 10. Here the CDR3 DNA reads TGTGCCAGCAGCGTGGCTGGCGGGAGGGCGGAGGAGACCCAGTACTTC. Translating it yields CASSVAGGRAEETQYF.

V usage is TRBV2 and J usage is TRBJ2-5, with 9 bases aligning to TRBD1. Per germline, CDR1 SNHLY and CDR2 FYNNEI. The CDR3 runs 14 residues. V was pared by 8 bases and J by 1 base, with 5 bases of the junction left unmatched. DNA for the CDR3: TGTGCCAGCCGGGACAGGGTAGTCCAAGAGACCCAGTACTTC. This codes for CASRDRVVQETQYF.